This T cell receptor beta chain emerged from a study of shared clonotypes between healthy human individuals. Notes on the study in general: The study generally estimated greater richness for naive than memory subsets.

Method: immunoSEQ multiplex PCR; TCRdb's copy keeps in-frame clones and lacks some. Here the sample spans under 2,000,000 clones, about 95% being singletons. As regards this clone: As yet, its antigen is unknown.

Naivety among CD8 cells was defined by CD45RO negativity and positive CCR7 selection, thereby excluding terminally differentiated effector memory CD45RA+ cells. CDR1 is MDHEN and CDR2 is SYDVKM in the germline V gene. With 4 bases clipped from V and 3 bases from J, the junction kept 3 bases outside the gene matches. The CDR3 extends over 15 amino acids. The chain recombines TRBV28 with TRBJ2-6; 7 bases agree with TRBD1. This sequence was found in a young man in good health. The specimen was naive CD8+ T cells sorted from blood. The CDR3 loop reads CASSYRGRGANVLTF. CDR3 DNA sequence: TGTGCCAGCAGTTATAGGGGGCGTGGGGCCAACGTCCTGACTTTC.